One sample yielded the 7 T cell receptor beta chains listed below, sequenced in a study of T-cell memory formation after mild COVID-19. MiXCR, run by TCRdb on the 5' RACE reads, gives a single entry per CDR3 protein. This table holds 450,000 to 650,000 distinct CDR3 sequences, about a fifth found once. Sequencing was carried out using PBMCs or a T cell subset sorted from them (not recorded which). These receptors originate from an adult woman who had mild COVID-19 (a few samples of this study predate the infection). Cell type and time point are not known.

The chain recombines TRBV7-9 with TRBJ2-4; 10 positions agree with TRBD1. Unmatched junction bases numbered 3, after V lost 4 bases and J lost 15 bases. This CDR3 is 11 amino acids long. From germline, CDR1 is SEHNR and CDR2 FQNEAQ (reference sequence). CDR3 sequence: CASSYGTGAYF. The CDR3, as DNA: TGTGCCAGCAGCTACGGGACAGGGGCGTACTTC.

This clonotype was seen more than once but under ten times. The chain combines TRBV5-1 with TRBJ1-4; 9 bases are shared with TRBD1. This CDR3 contains 15 residues. Germline loops: CDR1 SGHRS, CDR2 YFSETQ. V lost 5 bases and J lost 8; bases outside the gene matches: 10. The CDR3 is CASRDRQGVGEKLFF. CDR3 nucleotides: TGCGCCAGCAGGGACCGACAGGGGGTCGGGGAAAAACTGTTTTTT. Together with reference TRBV5-1 and TRBJ1-4, the CDR3 gives the full variable domain: KAGVTQTPRYLIKTRGQQVTLSCSPISGHRSVSWYQQTPGQGLQFLFEYFSETQRNKGNFPGRFSGRQFSNSRSEMNVSTLELGDSALYLCASRDRQGVGEKLFFGSGTQLSVL.

The CDR3 bases are TGTGCCAGCAGCGCCAACGGACCCAATCAGCCCCAGCATTTT. Amino acid sequence: CASSANGPNQPQHF. The rearrangement uses TRBV7-8 and TRBJ1-5; D is uncertain. The V and J ends lost 5 bases and 3 bases respectively, with 11 bases between them. CDR3 length: 14 residues. The germline V gene has CDR1 SGHVS and CDR2 FQNEAQ.

The V and J genes are TRBV7-9 and TRBJ1-1; D perhaps matches TRBD1 (6 bases). CDR3 size: 17 residues. Deletions cut 1 base from V and 1 base from J, with 16 bases between. From germline, CDR1 is SEHNR and CDR2 FQNEAQ (reference sequence). This chain's CDR3 is CASSLVWGGLKNTEAFF. For the CDR3, the DNA is TGTGCCAGCAGCTTAGTGTGGGGGGGCTTGAAGAACACTGAAGCTTTCTTT.

This clonotype was seen repeatedly, ten times or more. The chain recombines TRBV5-5 with TRBJ2-1; 8 nucleotides match TRBD1. The CDR3 totals 13 residues. V shed 2 bases and J 10 bases; nucleotides not matched to a gene: 5. CDR1 and CDR2 (germline): SGHKS, YYEKEE (reference sequence). This CDR3 is CASSLDRGGEQFF. Here the CDR3 DNA reads TGTGCCAGCAGCTTAGACAGGGGTGGAGAGCAGTTCTTC.

The rearrangement joins TRBV7-6 to TRBJ2-5, with D perhaps matching TRBD2 (6 bases). V was shortened by 2 bases and J by 5 bases, with 21 bases between the two germline ends. The CDR3 is 17 residues long. Germline V gene sequence: CDR1 SGHVS, CDR2 FNYEAQ. CDR3 coding DNA: TGTGCCAGCAGCTTAACCCCCCTCGGGACTGCGGAGGAGACCCAGTACTTC. Residues: CASSLTPLGTAEETQYF.

This clonotype came up a few times. This rearrangement joins TRBV5-5 to TRBJ2-7; TRBD1 matches 8 bases. Unmatched junction bases numbered 7, after V lost 6 bases and J lost 2 bases. The length of the CDR3 is 14 residues. Germline CDR1 SGHKS, CDR2 YYEKEE (reference sequence). CDR3 sequence (DNA): TGTGCCAGCACCGACTGGACAGGGCCCTACGAGCAGTACTTC. Translating it yields CASTDWTGPYEQYF.